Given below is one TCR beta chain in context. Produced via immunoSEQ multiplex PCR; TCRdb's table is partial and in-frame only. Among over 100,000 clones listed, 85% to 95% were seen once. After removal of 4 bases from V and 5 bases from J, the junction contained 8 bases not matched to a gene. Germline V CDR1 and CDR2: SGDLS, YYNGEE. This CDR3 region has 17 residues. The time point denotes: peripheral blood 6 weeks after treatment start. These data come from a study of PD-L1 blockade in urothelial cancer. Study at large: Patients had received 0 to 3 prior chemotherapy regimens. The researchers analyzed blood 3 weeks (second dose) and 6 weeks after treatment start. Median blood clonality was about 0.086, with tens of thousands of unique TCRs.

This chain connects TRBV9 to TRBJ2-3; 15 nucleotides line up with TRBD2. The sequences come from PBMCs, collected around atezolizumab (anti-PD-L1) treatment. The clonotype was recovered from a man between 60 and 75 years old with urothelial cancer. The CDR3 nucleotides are TGTGCCAGCAGCTCGCGGACTAGCGGGGGGGCCTTAGATACGCAGTATTTT. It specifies CASSSRTSGGALDTQYF.